This TCR beta chain was captured in a study of PD-1 blockade in classical Hodgkin lymphoma. All patients relapsed after autologous stem cell transplantation, and brentuximab vedotin exposure varied. The study, taken as a whole, reports: Causes of the repertoire differences remain undefined, possibly disease activity or prior therapy. Compared with healthy donors, newly diagnosed patients reportedly showed lower baseline TCR diversity.

As concerns this clone: As yet, its antigen is unknown.

Clones were sequenced by immunoSEQ multiplex PCR, and TCRdb holds only the in-frame ones, with some missing. The table includes around 7,500 clones, about 75% detected once. Germline V gene data show CDR1 as MNHEY and CDR2 as SVGAGI. The CDR3 is 15 amino acids. V was clipped by 8 bases and J by 5 bases, with 18 bases between them. The starting material was peripheral blood mononuclear cells (PBMCs), obtained before the second cycle of nivolumab. The TCR comes from a human donor with classical Hodgkin lymphoma. The V and J genes are TRBV6-5 and TRBJ1-4, with D perhaps matching TRBD1 (6 bases). The CDR3: CASRKRGVLNEKLFF. As DNA, the CDR3 is TGTGCCAGCCGCAAAAGGGGGGTCCTAAATGAAAAACTGTTTTTT.